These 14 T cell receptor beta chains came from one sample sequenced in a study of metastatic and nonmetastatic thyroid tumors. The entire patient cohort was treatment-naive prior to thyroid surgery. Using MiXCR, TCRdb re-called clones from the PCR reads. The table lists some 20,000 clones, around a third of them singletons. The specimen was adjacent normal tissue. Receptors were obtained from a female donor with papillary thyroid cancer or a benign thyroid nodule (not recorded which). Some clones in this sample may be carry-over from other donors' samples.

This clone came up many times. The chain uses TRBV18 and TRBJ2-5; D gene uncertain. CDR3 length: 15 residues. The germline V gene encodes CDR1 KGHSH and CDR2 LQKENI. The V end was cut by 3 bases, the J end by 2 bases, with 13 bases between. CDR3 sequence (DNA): TGTGCCAGCTCACCTACCTTAGACCCACAAGAGACCCAGTACTTC. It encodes CASSPTLDPQETQYF.

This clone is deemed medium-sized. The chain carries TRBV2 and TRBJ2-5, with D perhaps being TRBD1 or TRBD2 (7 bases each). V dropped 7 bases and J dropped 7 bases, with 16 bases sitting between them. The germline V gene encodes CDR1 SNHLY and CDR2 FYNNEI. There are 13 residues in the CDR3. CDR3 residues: CASIQTGRATQYF. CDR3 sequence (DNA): TGTGCCAGCATTCAGACAGGGAGGGCGACCCAGTACTTC.

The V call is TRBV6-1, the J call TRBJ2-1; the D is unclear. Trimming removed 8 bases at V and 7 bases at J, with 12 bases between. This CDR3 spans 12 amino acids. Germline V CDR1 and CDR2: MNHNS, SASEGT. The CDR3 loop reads CASSRARNEQFF. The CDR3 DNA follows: TGTGCCAGCTCAAGGGCCAGGAATGAGCAGTTCTTC.

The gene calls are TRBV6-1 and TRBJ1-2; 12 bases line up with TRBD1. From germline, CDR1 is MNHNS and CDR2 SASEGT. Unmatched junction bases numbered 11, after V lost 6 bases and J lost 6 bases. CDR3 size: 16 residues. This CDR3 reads CASRPLPGQGAHGYTF. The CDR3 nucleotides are TGTGCCAGCAGACCGCTACCGGGACAGGGGGCGCATGGCTACACCTTC.

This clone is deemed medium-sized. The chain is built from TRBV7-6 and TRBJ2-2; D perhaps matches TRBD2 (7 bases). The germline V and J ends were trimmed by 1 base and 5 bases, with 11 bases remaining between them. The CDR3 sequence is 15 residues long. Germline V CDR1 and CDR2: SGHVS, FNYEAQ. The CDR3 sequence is CASSLGRGLTGELFF. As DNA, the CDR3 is TGTGCCAGCAGCTTAGGGCGGGGGCTAACCGGGGAGCTGTTTTTT.

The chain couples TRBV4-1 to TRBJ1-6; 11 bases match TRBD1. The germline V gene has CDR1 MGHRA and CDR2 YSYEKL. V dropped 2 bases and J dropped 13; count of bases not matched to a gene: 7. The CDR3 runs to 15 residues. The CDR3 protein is CASSQWDRGRGPLHF. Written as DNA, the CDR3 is TGCGCCAGCAGCCAATGGGACAGGGGGAGAGGTCCCCTCCACTTT.

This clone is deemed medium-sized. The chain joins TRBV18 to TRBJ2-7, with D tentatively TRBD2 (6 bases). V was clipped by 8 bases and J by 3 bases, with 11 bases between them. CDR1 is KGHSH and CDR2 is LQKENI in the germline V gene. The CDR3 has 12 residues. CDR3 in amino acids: CASRTTIYEQYF. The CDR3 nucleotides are TGTGCCAGCCGGACTACAATCTACGAGCAGTACTTC.

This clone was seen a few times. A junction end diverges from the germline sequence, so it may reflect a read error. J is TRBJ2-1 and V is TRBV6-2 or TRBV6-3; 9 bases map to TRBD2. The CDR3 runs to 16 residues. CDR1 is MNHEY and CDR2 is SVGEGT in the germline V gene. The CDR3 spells CASIRTSASSYNEQLF. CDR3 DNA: TGTGCCAGCATTCGGACTAGCGCGAGCTCCTACAATGAGCAGCTCTTC.

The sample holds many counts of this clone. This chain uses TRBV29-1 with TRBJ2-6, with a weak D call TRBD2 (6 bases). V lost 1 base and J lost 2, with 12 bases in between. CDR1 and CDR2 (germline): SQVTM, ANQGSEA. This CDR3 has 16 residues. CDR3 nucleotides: TGCAGCGTTGAAGTCTGGGGGGAGGCTGGGGCCAACGTCCTGACTTTC. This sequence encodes CSVEVWGEAGANVLTF.

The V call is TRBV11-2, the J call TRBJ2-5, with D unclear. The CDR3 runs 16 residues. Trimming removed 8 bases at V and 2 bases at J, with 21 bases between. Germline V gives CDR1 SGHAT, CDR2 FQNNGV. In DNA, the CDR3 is TGTGCCAGCCTGGGCTCCGTAAGCCGGGTTCAAGAGACCCAGTACTTC. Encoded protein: CASLGSVSRVQETQYF.

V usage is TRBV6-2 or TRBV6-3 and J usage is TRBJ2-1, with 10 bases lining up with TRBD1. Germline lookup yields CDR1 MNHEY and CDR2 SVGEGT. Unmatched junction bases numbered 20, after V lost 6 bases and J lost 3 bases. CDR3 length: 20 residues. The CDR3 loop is CASRGRGQGWLAESYNEQFF. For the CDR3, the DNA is TGTGCCAGCAGGGGGAGGGGACAGGGGTGGCTAGCGGAGAGCTACAATGAGCAGTTCTTC.

Here the CDR3 DNA reads TGCGCCAGCAGCCCCGGGGGGACTACCACCGGGGAGCTGTTTTTT. This translates into CASSPGGTTTGELFF. The rearrangement joins TRBV5-1 to TRBJ2-2, with TRBD2 identical over 7 bases. The J segment lost 4 bases and the V segment lost 4 bases, leaving 7 bases of the junction unmatched. CDR3 length equals 15 residues. The germline gives CDR1 SGHRS, CDR2 YFSETQ.

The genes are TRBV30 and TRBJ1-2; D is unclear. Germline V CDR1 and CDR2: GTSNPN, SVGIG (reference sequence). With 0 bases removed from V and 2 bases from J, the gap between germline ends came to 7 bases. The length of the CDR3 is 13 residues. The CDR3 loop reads CAWSVKGNYGYTF. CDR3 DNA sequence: TGTGCCTGGAGTGTGAAGGGAAACTATGGCTACACCTTC.

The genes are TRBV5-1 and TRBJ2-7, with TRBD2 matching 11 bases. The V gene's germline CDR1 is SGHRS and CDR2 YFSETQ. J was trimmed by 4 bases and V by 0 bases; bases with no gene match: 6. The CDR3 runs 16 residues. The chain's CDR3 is CASSLEMASGGYEQYF. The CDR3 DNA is TGCGCCAGCAGCTTGGAAATGGCTAGCGGGGGGTACGAGCAGTACTTC.